This T cell receptor (beta chain) is from a study of T cell changes during pregnancy in multiple sclerosis (dated by TCRdb to the late 2010s). Concerning the study at large: In women with multiple sclerosis, the researchers looked at how the T cell repertoire shifted as pregnancy progressed.

Library preparation was by the immunoSEQ multiplex PCR assay. The source is immuneACCESS, and TCRdb retained only in-frame sequences with V and J called. Part of the clones is not carried over; for the studies checked, unresolved V genes explain less than half of this, and the remainder is unexplained. Within this sample are about 42,000 clones, with approximately 91% of them counted one time only. Just under 0.5% of the sample belongs to the ten largest clones. After removal of 5 bases from V and 8 bases from J, the junction retains 14 bases not matched to a gene. For CDR1 and CDR2, the germline V gene lists SGHDT and YYEEEE. The CDR3 measures 16 amino acids from cysteine to phenylalanine. Only CDR3 DNA remains: 48 bases, in frame from the first base. As for this clone: Its specific antigen is unknown. No base quality information exists; no much larger clone differs at one position.

This TCR was recovered from a female donor in good health, enrolled as a control in a pregnancy study. This sample comprised CD4+ T cells from peripheral blood mononuclear cells, obtained in the second trimester of pregnancy. The rearranged segments are TRBV5-6 and TRBJ2-1; 9 central nucleotides agree with TRBD2. The CDR3 in this case is CASSLLGREGEYEQFF. Read as DNA, the sequence is TGTGCCAGCAGTCTCCTGGGGCGGGAGGGGGAATATGAGCAGTTCTTC.